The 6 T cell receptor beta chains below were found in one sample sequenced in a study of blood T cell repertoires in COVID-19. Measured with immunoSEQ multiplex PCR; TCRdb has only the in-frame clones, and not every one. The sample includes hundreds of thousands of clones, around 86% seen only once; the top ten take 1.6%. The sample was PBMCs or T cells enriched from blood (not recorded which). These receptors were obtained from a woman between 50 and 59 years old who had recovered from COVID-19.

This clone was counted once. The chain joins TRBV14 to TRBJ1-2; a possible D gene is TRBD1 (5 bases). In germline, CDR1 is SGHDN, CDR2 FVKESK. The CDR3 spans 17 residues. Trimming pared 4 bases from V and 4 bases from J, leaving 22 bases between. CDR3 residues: CASSPSSLRAGRYGYTF. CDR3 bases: TGTGCCAGCAGCCCGTCCTCCCTCCGGGCAGGGCGCTATGGCTACACCTTC.

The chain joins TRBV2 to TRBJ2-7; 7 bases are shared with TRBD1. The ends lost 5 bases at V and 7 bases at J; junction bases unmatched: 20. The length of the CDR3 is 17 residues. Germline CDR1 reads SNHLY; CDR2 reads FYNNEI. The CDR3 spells CASSTKGDSPSEIEQYF. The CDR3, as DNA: TGTGCCAGCAGTACGAAGGGGGACAGCCCATCGGAAATTGAGCAGTACTTC. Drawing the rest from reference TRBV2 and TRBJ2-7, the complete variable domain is EPEVTQTPSHQVTQMGQEVILRCVPISNHLYFYWYRQILGQKVEFLVSFYNNEISEKSEIFDDQFSVERPDGSNFTLKIRSTKLEDSAMYFCASSTKGDSPSEIEQYFGPGTRLTVT.

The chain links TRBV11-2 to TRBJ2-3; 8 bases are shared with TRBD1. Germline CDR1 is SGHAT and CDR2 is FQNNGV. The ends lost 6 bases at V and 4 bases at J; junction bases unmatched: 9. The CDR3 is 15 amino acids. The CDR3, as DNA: TGTGCCAGCAGTATCAGGGGGCCCAGCCCAGATACGCAGTATTTT. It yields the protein CASSIRGPSPDTQYF.

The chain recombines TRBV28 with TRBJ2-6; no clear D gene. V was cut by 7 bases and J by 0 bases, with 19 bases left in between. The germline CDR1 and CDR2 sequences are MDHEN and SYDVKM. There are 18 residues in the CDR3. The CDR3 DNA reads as TGTGCCAGCACCTCACCGCGGCAGTCCCCCTCTGGGGCCAACGTCCTGACTTTC. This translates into CASTSPRQSPSGANVLTF.

CDR3 residues: CASSPGTGRANTEAFF. CDR3 coding DNA: TGTGCCAGCAGCCCCGGGACAGGGCGTGCGAACACTGAAGCTTTCTTT. The chain joins TRBV5-6 to TRBJ1-1, with TRBD1 matching over 9 bases. V lost 4 bases, J lost 1 base, and 8 bases stayed unmatched. Per the germline V gene, CDR1 is SGHDT and CDR2 is YYEEEE. The CDR3 spans 16 residues.

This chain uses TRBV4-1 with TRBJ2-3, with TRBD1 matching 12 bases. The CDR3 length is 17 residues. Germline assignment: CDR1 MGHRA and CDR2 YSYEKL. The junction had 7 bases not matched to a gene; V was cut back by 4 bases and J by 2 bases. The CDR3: CASSRTGTGGNTDTQYF. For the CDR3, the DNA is TGCGCCAGCAGCCGAACCGGGACAGGGGGCAACACAGATACGCAGTATTTT.